This TCR beta chain originates from a study of tumor and adjacent non-tumor tissue in lung cancer. In germline, CDR1 is SGHNT, CDR2 YYREEE (reference sequence). This CDR3 is 15 amino acids long. The V end lost 1 base, the J end lost 5 bases, and 12 bases lay between the germline ends. A modified ARM-PCR protocol with three rounds of nested PCR amplified TCRbeta. TCRdb re-analysed the multiplex PCR reads in MiXCR, keeping a single row per CDR3 protein. The sample lists 90,000 to 110,000 distinct CDR3 sequences, roughly 77% seen once, with about 40% in the top ten. The template was RNA from unsorted bulk tissue.

The clonotype originates from a woman aged 60-75 years with non-small cell lung cancer. The chain has TRBV5-4 and TRBJ2-2; perhaps TRBD1 as D (5 bases). The sample consisted of lung tumor tissue. The CDR3 DNA reads TGTGCCAGCAGCTTGTACAGGTGTAGTACCGGGGAGCTGTTTTTT. Translation: CASSLYRCSTGELFF.